A single T cell receptor (beta chain) is shown here with its context. Antigen: not known. The data originate from a study of shared clonotypes between healthy human individuals. The study, taken as a whole, reports: Rarefaction exposed incomplete sorted-subset sequencing despite large depth. With a few donors compared, around 4.7% of naive CD4 clonotypes were shared.

The protocol was immunoSEQ multiplex PCR, while the TCRdb copy is restricted to in-frame clones and leaves out a portion. The repertoire has about 2.4 million clones, under 95% of them found once; the top ten carry more than 0.35%. Germline V gives CDR1 WNHNN, CDR2 SYGVQD (reference sequence). Unmatched junction bases numbered 3, after V lost 8 bases and J lost 9 bases. This CDR3 is built from 12 residues. This sequence joins TRBV10-1 and TRBJ1-6; TRBD1 aligns across 8 bases. This sequence originates from a young man in good health. Some clones in this sample may be carry-over from other donors' samples. Specimen: naive CD4+ T cells from PBMCs. Described subset: CD45RA+ positively selected. The CDR3 nucleotides read TGCGCCAGCGGACAGGGAAGTTCACCCCTCCACTTT. Translation gives CASGQGSSPLHF.